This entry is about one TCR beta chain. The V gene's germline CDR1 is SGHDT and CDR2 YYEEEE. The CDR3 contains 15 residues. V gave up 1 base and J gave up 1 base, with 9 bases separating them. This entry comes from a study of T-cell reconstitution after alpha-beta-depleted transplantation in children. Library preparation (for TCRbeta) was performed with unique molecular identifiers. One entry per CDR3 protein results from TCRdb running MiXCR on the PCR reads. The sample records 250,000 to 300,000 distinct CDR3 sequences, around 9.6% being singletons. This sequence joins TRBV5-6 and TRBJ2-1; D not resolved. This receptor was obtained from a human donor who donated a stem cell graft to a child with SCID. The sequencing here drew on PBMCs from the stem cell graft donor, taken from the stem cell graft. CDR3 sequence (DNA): TGTGCCAGCAGCTTGCTGCGGTTTTCCTACAATGAGCAGTTCTTC. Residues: CASSLLRFSYNEQFF.